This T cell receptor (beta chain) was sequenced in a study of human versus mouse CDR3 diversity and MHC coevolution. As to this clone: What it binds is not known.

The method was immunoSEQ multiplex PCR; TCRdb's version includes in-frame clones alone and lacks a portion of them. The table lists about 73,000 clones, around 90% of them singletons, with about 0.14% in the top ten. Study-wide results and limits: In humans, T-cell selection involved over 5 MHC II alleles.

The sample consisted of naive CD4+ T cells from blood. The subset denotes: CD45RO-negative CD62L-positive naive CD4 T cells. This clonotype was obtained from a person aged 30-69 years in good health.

The CDR3 sequence: CASSLGLPGAGNTIYF. CDR3 bases: TGTGCCAGCAGCTTAGGCCTCCCAGGGGCTGGAAACACCATATATTTT. The J gene is TRBJ1-3, the V gene TRBV13; TRBD1 is a possible D gene (6 bases). The CDR3 has 16 amino acids. CDR1 is PRHDT, CDR2 FYEKMQ, per germline (reference sequence). Trimming removed 0 bases at V and 2 bases at J, with 11 bases between.